This is a list of T cell receptor beta chains from one sample in a study of cytomegalovirus exposure and HLA in healthy donors. Clones were sequenced by immunoSEQ multiplex PCR, and TCRdb holds only the in-frame ones, with some missing. The table records over 150,000 clones, about 83% of them present only once. The sample taken for sequencing was PBMCs. Receptor source: a woman between 35 and 50 years old in good health and CMV-seronegative. Each CDR3 is given without its conserved first and last residue. A D gene is named only where the DNA matches it firmly.

D gene,J gene,V gene,CDR3 protein
.,TRBJ2-1,TRBV28,ASGGNRGGDEQF
.,TRBJ2-3,TRBV5-1,ASSLAQLDTQY
.,TRBJ2-3,TRBV10-3,AIGAGSTDTQY
.,TRBJ2-1,TRBV9,ASSVAGSGYNEQF
.,TRBJ1-1,TRBV13,ASSSTLETEAF
TRBD2,TRBJ2-3,TRBV5-1,ASSSLPGLAGGPGY
.,TRBJ1-1,TRBV6-5,ASITGSTEAF
.,TRBJ2-7,TRBV28,ASSKYSLVYEQY
TRBD1,TRBJ2-7,TRBV6-1,ASSVPRTGRFYEQY
.,TRBJ2-5,TRBV6-5,ASSTDRDYQETQY
TRBD1,TRBJ1-2,TRBV7-2,ASSFGTVNYGYT
TRBD1,TRBJ1-1,TRBV19,AISSPGTGSMNTEAF
TRBD1,TRBJ2-7,TRBV7-7,ASSPQDRPMAEQY
TRBD1,TRBJ1-2,TRBV28,ASSLAGQGVTPGYT
TRBD1,TRBJ1-4,TRBV7-6,ASSLEGGQGPGKLF
.,TRBJ1-1,TRBV7-9,ASSRPPAGAF
.,TRBJ2-7,TRBV2,ASSPDRQGLYEQY
TRBD1,TRBJ1-3,TRBV4-1,ASSQGTGTGNTIY
TRBD1,TRBJ1-4,TRBV5-1,ASSTGQGNEKLF
TRBD1,TRBJ2-7,TRBV7-9,ASAYDRGEQY
TRBD2,TRBJ2-5,TRBV10-1,ASSQRGGGTQY
TRBD2,TRBJ2-5,TRBV5-6,ASSLPRRGAEETQY
.,TRBJ1-1,TRBV10-2,ASSAAGLNTEAF
TRBD1,TRBJ1-5,TRBV28,ASNRDRALSNQPQH
.,TRBJ2-7,TRBV28,ASSLFGIQAEQY
.,TRBJ2-4,TRBV9,ASSLSGELNIQY
TRBD1,TRBJ1-3,TRBV5-1,ASSFGQASGNTIY